These 20 T cell receptor beta chains share one sample of origin, sequenced in a study of blood T cell repertoires in COVID-19. Assay: immunoSEQ multiplex PCR; the TCRdb copy retains only in-frame clones and omits some. The sample holds some 300,000 clones; about 87% are singletons and the top ten take 1% to 1.5%. Sequenced input: peripheral blood. The source of these receptors is a man in his 70s with acute or convalescent COVID-19.

The rearrangement joins TRBV29-1 to TRBJ2-2; 9 bases are shared with TRBD2. Germline CDR1 is SQVTM and CDR2 is ANQGSEA. The ends lost 7 bases at V and 4 bases at J; junction bases unmatched: 13. CDR3 size: 16 residues. The CDR3 loop reads CSAWIWGGRATGELFF. CDR3 in DNA: TGCAGCGCCTGGATATGGGGCGGGAGGGCCACCGGGGAGCTGTTTTTT.

This rearrangement joins TRBV25-1 to TRBJ2-1, with D possibly matching TRBD1 (6 bases). The CDR3 has 13 amino acids. CDR1 MGHDK and CDR2 SYGVNS come from the germline V gene. V was cut by 6 bases and J by 4 bases, with 10 bases left in between. CDR3 in DNA: TGTGCCAGCAGAAAGGACAGTTACAATGAGCAGTTCTTC. Amino acids: CASRKDSYNEQFF.

The CDR3 DNA reads as TGTGCCAGCAGTTACACGGCGGGGCTCGGTGGATCTAATGAAAAACTGTTTTTT. Protein: CASSYTAGLGGSNEKLFF. The chain couples TRBV6-2 or TRBV6-3 to TRBJ1-4; D might be TRBD1 (5 bases). The CDR3 is 18 amino acids. Trimming shortened V by 2 bases and J by 3 bases, and 19 bases separated the two germline ends. Germline V gives CDR1 MNHEY, CDR2 SVGEGT.

V is TRBV18 and J is TRBJ1-6; 7 nucleotides align to TRBD1. CDR1 and CDR2 from the germline V gene are KGHSH and LQKENI. V shed 6 bases and J 10 bases; nucleotides not matched to a gene: 12. The CDR3 is 15 residues long. The DNA for the CDR3 is TGTGCCAGCTCCCCAGGCCGGGACAGATGGTCACCCCTCCACTTT. It codes for CASSPGRDRWSPLHF.

This clone was seen a handful of times. The chain has TRBV24-1 and TRBJ1-2; D is unresolved. This CDR3 has 16 amino acids. Trimming pared 3 bases from V and 1 base from J, leaving 14 bases between. CDR1 is KGHDR, CDR2 SFDVKD, per germline. CDR3 nucleotides: TGTGCCACCAGTGATGCGGGCCAGCTAGTTAACTATGGCTACACCTTC. It codes for CATSDAGQLVNYGYTF.

This clone was observed once. The V gene is TRBV27, the J gene TRBJ1-1, with TRBD1 matching over 11 bases. CDR1 is MNHEY and CDR2 is SMNVEV in the germline V gene (reference sequence). V lost 5 bases and J lost 4; bases outside the gene matches: 9. The CDR3 runs 16 residues. CDR3 sequence reads: CASSRRDRGGPTEAFF. The CDR3 bases are TGTGCCAGCAGTCGCCGGGACAGGGGGGGCCCCACTGAAGCTTTCTTT.

The V and J genes are TRBV5-1 and TRBJ2-1; 9 bases fit TRBD1. The CDR3 length is 17 residues. The germline V gene encodes CDR1 SGHRS and CDR2 YFSETQ. V trimming: 4 bases; J trimming: 10 bases; junction bases outside the gene matches: 18. This chain's CDR3 is CASSPGGVQGALLEQFF. In DNA form, the CDR3 reads TGCGCCAGCAGCCCGGGGGGAGTACAGGGGGCGCTTTTGGAGCAGTTCTTC.

The chain employs TRBV5-8 and TRBJ2-2; D call uncertain. Trimming pared 0 bases from V and 3 bases from J, leaving 9 bases between. The CDR3 has 15 residues. Germline CDR1 SGHTS, CDR2 YDEGEE. As DNA, the CDR3 is TGTGCCAGCAGCTTGGTTATCTTCGACACCGGGGAGCTGTTTTTT. Translating gives CASSLVIFDTGELFF.

The chain links TRBV5-1 to TRBJ1-2; D possibly corresponds to TRBD1 (6 bases). CDR1 SGHRS and CDR2 YFSETQ come from the germline V gene. This CDR3 is 17 amino acids long. Trimming cost V 3 bases and J 0 bases, with 18 bases left between them. This CDR3 reads CASSSPTGPKANYGYTF. The CDR3 DNA reads as TGCGCCAGCAGCTCCCCGACAGGACCCAAAGCTAACTATGGCTACACCTTC. Filled out from reference TRBV5-1 and TRBJ1-2, the complete variable domain reads KAGVTQTPRYLIKTRGQQVTLSCSPISGHRSVSWYQQTPGQGLQFLFEYFSETQRNKGNFPGRFSGRQFSNSRSEMNVSTLELGDSALYLCASSSPTGPKANYGYTFGSGTRLTVV.

The chain joins TRBV27 to TRBJ2-7; TRBD2 is a possible D gene (7 bases). This CDR3 has 16 amino acids. V shed 6 bases and J shed 4 bases, with 22 bases lying between them. Germline CDR1 and CDR2: MNHEY and SMNVEV (reference sequence). The CDR3 DNA is TGTGCCAGCAGAAGGGGGGGGCTCGGGGGTAGGTACGAGCAGTACTTC. Protein: CASRRGGLGGRYEQYF.

The rearrangement links TRBV19 to TRBJ2-1, with 9 bases lining up with TRBD2. Germline values: CDR1 LNHDA, CDR2 SQIVND (reference sequence). With 3 bases clipped from V and 2 bases from J, the junction kept 5 bases outside the gene matches. The CDR3 contains 16 residues. CDR3 DNA: TGTGCCAGTAGTATTTTGGCGGGAGGGGCCTACAATGAGCAGTTCTTC. Protein sequence: CASSILAGGAYNEQFF.

V usage is TRBV29-1 and J usage is TRBJ2-3, with D perhaps TRBD1 (5 bases). The CDR3 length is 14 residues. Looked up from germline, CDR1 is SQVTM and CDR2 is ANQGSEA. Trimming removed 7 bases from V and 6 bases from J, with 20 bases in between. Here the CDR3 reads CSAMLDTRSDTQYF. The CDR3 bases are TGCAGCGCCATGCTGGACACCCGGTCGGATACGCAGTATTTT.

The gene calls are TRBV28 and TRBJ1-4, with D maybe TRBD1 (5 bases). The germline V gene has CDR1 MDHEN and CDR2 SYDVKM. Trimming cost V 3 bases and J 4 bases, with 12 bases left between them. The CDR3 sequence is 15 residues long. The CDR3 DNA follows: TGTGCCAGCAGTTTGAGCGGGGGGTATAATGAAAAACTGTTTTTT. Residues: CASSLSGGYNEKLFF.

Remarks on this clone: Other DNA sequences in this specimen translate into the identical CDR3. The CDR3 here is CASSRDRAYEQYF. As DNA, the CDR3 is TGTGCCAGCAGTAGGGACAGAGCCTACGAGCAGTACTTC. V gene TRBV6-5 combines with J gene TRBJ2-7, with TRBD1 matching over 7 bases. Trimming at V came to 5 bases and at J to 2 bases, leaving 3 bases not matched to a gene. Germline CDR1 reads MNHEY; CDR2 reads SVGAGI. The CDR3 totals 13 residues.

The chain has TRBV29-1 and TRBJ1-2; D not resolved. Germline lookup yields CDR1 SQVTM and CDR2 ANQGSEA. Trimming removed 4 bases at V and 0 bases at J, with 9 bases between. The CDR3 runs to 13 residues. The CDR3 reads CSVGAGTNYGYTF. CDR3 bases: TGCAGCGTTGGTGCGGGTACTAACTATGGCTACACCTTC.

This clone appeared a single time. The chain is built from TRBV10-3 and TRBJ1-2, with 7 positions matching TRBD1. Germline CDR1 reads ENHRY; CDR2 reads SYGVKD. V lost 4 bases, J lost 4 bases, and 3 bases stayed unmatched. This CDR3 has 13 residues. CDR3 sequence: CAISGDSLYGYTF. CDR3 nucleotides: TGTGCCATCAGTGGGGACAGTCTCTATGGCTACACCTTC.

V usage is TRBV2 and J usage is TRBJ2-7; no clear D. The CDR3 is 12 amino acids. The V gene's germline CDR1 is SNHLY and CDR2 FYNNEI. V was clipped by 7 bases and J by 2 bases, with 9 bases between them. The CDR3 bases are TGTGCCAGCATAGAATCCGCCTACGAGCAGTACTTC. This sequence encodes CASIESAYEQYF.

The chain carries TRBV3-1 (or the pseudogene TRBV3-2) and TRBJ2-2; TRBD2 matches at 13 bases. V shed 4 bases and J 11 bases; nucleotides not matched to a gene: 1. This CDR3 is built from 13 residues. Germline loops: CDR1 LGHDT, CDR2 YNNKEL (reference sequence). CDR3 amino acids: CASSLGLAGELFF. In DNA form, the CDR3 reads TGTGCCAGCAGCCTGGGACTAGCGGGAGAGCTGTTTTTT.

V usage is TRBV5-3 and J usage is TRBJ2-3; 8 positions match TRBD1. TRBV5-3 is sorted into the ORF group, with uncertain function. The CDR3 sequence is 19 residues long. The V and J ends lost 3 bases and 1 base, in that order; junction bases with no gene match: 16. CDR3 amino acids: CARSCYTRGLPSCTDTQYF. CDR3 bases: TGTGCCAGAAGCTGCTATACCAGGGGGCTTCCTTCTTGCACAGATACGCAGTATTTT.

The J gene is TRBJ2-1, the V gene TRBV5-1; 12 nucleotides agree with TRBD2. V was pared by 0 bases and J by 9 bases, with 7 bases of the junction left unmatched. Germline V gives CDR1 SGHRS, CDR2 YFSETQ. The CDR3 totals 16 residues. The CDR3 region has the DNA TGCGCCAGCAGCTTGGGCGACCTAGCGGGGGGGCGTGAGCAGTTCTTC. This encodes CASSLGDLAGGREQFF. Full variable domain (missing parts from reference TRBV5-1 and TRBJ2-1): KAGVTQTPRYLIKTRGQQVTLSCSPISGHRSVSWYQQTPGQGLQFLFEYFSETQRNKGNFPGRFSGRQFSNSRSEMNVSTLELGDSALYLCASSLGDLAGGREQFFGPGTRLTVL.